This T cell receptor (beta chain) was obtained from a study of metastatic and nonmetastatic thyroid tumors. For the study at large: Repertoire comparison spanned blood and tumor or nodule tissue of malignant and benign thyroid patients. General observations from the study: In blood and tumor, TCR beta diversity was reportedly significantly higher in malignant thyroid tumors than in benign nodules.

In its sample, this clone was seen many times. The antigen is undetermined. No patient received treatment before thyroid surgery. Per the original data handling: Using the CDR3 differences seen across clinicopathological groups, the authors built a distant-metastasis classifier for papillary thyroid cancer, which was meant to discriminate distant-metastatic patients. TCRdb re-called clones via MiXCR from the PCR reads. The authors' filters were not applied to this entry. Here the sample spans some 31,000 clones, under 8% being singletons. CDR3 size: 16 residues. Germline V gene sequence: CDR1 MDHEN, CDR2 SYDVKM. V lost 6 bases, J lost 5 bases, and 14 bases stayed unmatched.

The sequencing input was blood. The sequence derives from a female donor with papillary thyroid cancer or a benign thyroid nodule (not recorded which). Some clones in this sample may be carry-over from other donors' samples. The rearrangement joins TRBV28 to TRBJ1-1; 8 nucleotides agree with TRBD1. CDR3 sequence (DNA): TGTGCCAGCAGGGGAGATCAGGGGGCAGGTAGGACTGAAGCTTTCTTT. This encodes CASRGDQGAGRTEAFF.